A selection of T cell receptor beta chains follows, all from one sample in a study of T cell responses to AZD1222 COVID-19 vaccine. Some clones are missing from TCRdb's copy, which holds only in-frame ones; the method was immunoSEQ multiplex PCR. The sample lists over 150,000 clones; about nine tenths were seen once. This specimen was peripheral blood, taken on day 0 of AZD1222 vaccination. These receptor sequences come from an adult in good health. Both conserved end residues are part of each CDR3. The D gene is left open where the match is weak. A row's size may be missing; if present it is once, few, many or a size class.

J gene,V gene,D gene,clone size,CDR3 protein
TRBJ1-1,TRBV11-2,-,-,CASSSEVGEAFF
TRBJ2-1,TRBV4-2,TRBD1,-,CASSPTGSRGIYNEQFF
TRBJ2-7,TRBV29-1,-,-,CSVTSSPYEQYF
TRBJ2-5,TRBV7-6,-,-,CASSLVGGGLPETQYF
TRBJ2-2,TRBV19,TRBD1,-,CASRGTGGTTGELFF
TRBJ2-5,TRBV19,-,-,CASSMVWQQETQYF
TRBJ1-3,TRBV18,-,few,CASSIQDAGNTIYF
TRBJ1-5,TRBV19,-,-,CASSSGGQPQHF
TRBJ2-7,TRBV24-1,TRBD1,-,CATSTSSQGLQYF
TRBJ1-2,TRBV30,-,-,CAWTPRTPRDGYTF
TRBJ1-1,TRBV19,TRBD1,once,CASSPSGQGLRAFF
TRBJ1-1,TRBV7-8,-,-,CASSLGDGWNTEAFF
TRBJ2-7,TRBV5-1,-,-,CASSLDGYYEQYF
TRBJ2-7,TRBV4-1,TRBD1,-,CASSQGSGGYEQYF
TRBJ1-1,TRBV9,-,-,CASSVESLGVGGTEAFF
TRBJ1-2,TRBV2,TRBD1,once,CASSDGLWDSRYTF
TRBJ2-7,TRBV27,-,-,CASSINVDLSYEQYF
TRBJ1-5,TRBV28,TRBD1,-,CASTEGDRGSNQPQHF
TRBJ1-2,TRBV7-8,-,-,CASSPQQGVGGGYTF
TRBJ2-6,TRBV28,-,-,CASSSPTDTSTGANVLTF
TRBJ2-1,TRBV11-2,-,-,CASSALQGRGNEQFF
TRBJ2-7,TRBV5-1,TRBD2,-,CASSFDPSGRVPIYEQYF
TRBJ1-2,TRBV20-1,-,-,CSARRGYGYTF
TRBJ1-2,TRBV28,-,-,CASSLYPRQAYGYTF
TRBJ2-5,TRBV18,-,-,CASSSGLGETQYF
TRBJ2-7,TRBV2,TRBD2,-,CASSDSGPTSGTYEQYF
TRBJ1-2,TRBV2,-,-,CASSEGTDYGYTF
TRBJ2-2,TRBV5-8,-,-,CASSRGQTWTGELFF
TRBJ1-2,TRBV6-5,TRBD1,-,CASRDRGGGDGYTF
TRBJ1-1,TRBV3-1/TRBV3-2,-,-,CASSHGREAFF
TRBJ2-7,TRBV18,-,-,CASSPRTLVFQQYF
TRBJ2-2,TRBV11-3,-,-,CASRGNTGELFF
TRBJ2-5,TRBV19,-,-,CASSGRSGQETQYF
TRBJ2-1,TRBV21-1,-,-,CASSKAGTGTYNEQFF
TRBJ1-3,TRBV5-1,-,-,CASSLAISGSGNTIYF
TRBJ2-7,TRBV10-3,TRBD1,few,CAISESGQGSQYF
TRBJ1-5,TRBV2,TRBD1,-,CASSERTGGNQPQHF
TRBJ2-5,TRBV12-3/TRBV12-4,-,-,CASSLEPETQYF
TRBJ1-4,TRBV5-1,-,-,CASSLRGSTTNEKLFF
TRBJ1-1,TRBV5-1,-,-,CASSLDPTLNTEAFF
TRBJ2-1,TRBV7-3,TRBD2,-,CASSPRESGTSGNNEQFF
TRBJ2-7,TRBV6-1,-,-,CASSESGTIGTYEQYF
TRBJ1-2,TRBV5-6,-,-,CASSLGDGVLGYTF
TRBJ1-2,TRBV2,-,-,CASSDPNRDPYGYTF
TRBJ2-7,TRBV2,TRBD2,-,CASTGGTSGRWVEQYF
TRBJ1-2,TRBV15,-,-,CATSRQLYKEGGYTF
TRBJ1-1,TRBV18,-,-,CASSPGAGALSEAFF
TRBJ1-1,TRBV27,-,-,CASSFAGRGTTEAFF
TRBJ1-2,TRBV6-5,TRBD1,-,CASGPTGGYGYTF
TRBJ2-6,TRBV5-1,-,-,CASSSETDRVANVLTF
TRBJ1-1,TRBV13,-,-,CASTYGSGTEAFF